Listed below are T cell receptor beta chains from one sample, sequenced in a study of cytomegalovirus exposure and HLA in healthy donors. Clones were sequenced by immunoSEQ multiplex PCR, and TCRdb holds only the in-frame ones, with some missing. Across tens of thousands of clones, the top ten clones capture 0.58% of the sample. The sample consisted of PBMCs. All receptors come from a man between 45 and 60 years old in good health and CMV-seronegative. Each CDR3 is given with its conserved first and last residue. The D gene is left open where the match is weak.

V	J	D	CDR3	DNA
TRBV19	TRBJ1-5	TRBD1	CASSIALTGEGQPQHF	TGTGCCAGTAGTATAGCCTTGACAGGGGAAGGTCAGCCCCAGCATTTT
TRBV28	TRBJ2-1	TRBD1	CASSSTGGLASYNEQFF	TGTGCCAGCAGTTCAACAGGGGGCTTAGCCTCCTACAATGAGCAGTTCTTC
TRBV5-4	TRBJ1-4	TRBD1	CASSFAGGNEKLFF	TGTGCCAGCAGCTTCGCAGGGGGCAATGAAAAACTGTTTTTT
TRBV6-5	TRBJ2-7	TRBD1	CASSRQGAVSHEQYF	TGTGCCAGCAGCCGACAGGGGGCAGTCTCCCACGAGCAGTACTTC
TRBV11-1	TRBJ1-3	.	CASSLGVEDSGRNTIYF	TGTGCCAGCAGCTTAGGAGTAGAGGACTCGGGTAGGAACACCATATATTTT
TRBV7-7	TRBJ2-3	.	CASSLGGPGTRDTQYF	TGTGCTAGCAGCTTAGGAGGACCGGGGACAAGAGATACGCAGTATTTT
TRBV5-1	TRBJ1-5	.	CASSLGQFSNQPQHF	TGCGCCAGCAGCTTGGGGCAGTTTAGCAATCAGCCCCAGCATTTT
TRBV5-6	TRBJ1-1	.	CASSPTGGGAFF	TGTGCCAGCAGCCCTACCGGGGGGGGAGCTTTCTTT
TRBV7-9	TRBJ2-7	TRBD1	CASSSTGYEQYF	TGTGCCAGCAGCTCGACAGGGTACGAGCAGTACTTC
TRBV28	TRBJ2-3	.	CASTARGSTDTQYF	TGTGCCAGCACGGCGAGGGGGAGCACAGATACGCAGTATTTT
TRBV6-5	TRBJ1-1	TRBD1	CASNGDRMNTEAFF	TGTGCCAGCAACGGGGACAGAATGAACACTGAAGCTTTCTTT
TRBV6-5	TRBJ2-7	.	CASTSTASYEQYF	TGTGCCAGCACCTCGACAGCCTCCTACGAGCAGTACTTC
TRBV28	TRBJ2-2	TRBD1	CASRRMGQINTGELFF	TGTGCCAGCAGAAGAATGGGACAGATAAACACCGGGGAGCTGTTTTTT
TRBV4-1	TRBJ1-1	.	CASSSDTNTEAFF	TGCGCCAGCAGCTCTGACACGAACACTGAAGCTTTCTTT
TRBV28	TRBJ1-1	TRBD1	CASSSGAGGKNTEAFF	TGTGCCAGCAGTTCTGGGGCAGGGGGCAAGAACACTGAAGCTTTCTTT
TRBV6-6	TRBJ1-4	TRBD1	CASSPGTENEKLFF	TGTGCCAGCAGCCCCGGGACAGAGAATGAAAAACTGTTTTTT
TRBV7-2	TRBJ2-3	.	CASSQSTWTYPKTDTQYF	TGTGCCAGCAGCCAGTCAACCTGGACTTACCCTAAAACAGATACGCAGTATTTT
TRBV6-5	TRBJ1-2	.	CASSRADYGYTF	TGTGCCAGCAGCAGGGCGGACTATGGCTACACCTTC
TRBV13	TRBJ2-7	TRBD2	CASSREGRAYEQYF	TGTGCCAGCAGCCGGGAGGGGCGAGCCTACGAGCAGTACTTC
TRBV4-3	TRBJ2-7	TRBD1	CASSRQGTYSYEQYF	TGCGCCAGCAGCCGACAGGGGACCTACTCCTACGAGCAGTACTTC
TRBV5-1	TRBJ2-7	.	CASSLSQGSQSYEQYF	TGCGCCAGCAGCTTGTCTCAGGGCAGCCAATCCTACGAGCAGTACTTC
TRBV10-3	TRBJ2-7	TRBD1	CAISRTGPALEQYF	TGTGCCATCAGCCGGACAGGGCCGGCGCTTGAGCAGTACTTC
TRBV7-9	TRBJ1-5	.	CASSPQANQPQHF	TGTGCCAGCAGCCCACAGGCAAATCAGCCCCAGCATTTT
TRBV7-3	TRBJ1-1	.	CASSLNGVRSTEAFF	TGTGCCAGCAGCTTAAACGGGGTCCGATCCACTGAAGCTTTCTTT
TRBV5-1	TRBJ2-7	.	CASSELGDTLGEQYF	TGCGCCAGCAGCGAACTGGGGGACACTTTGGGGGAGCAGTACTTC
TRBV18	TRBJ1-6	.	CASSPQDYNSPLHF	TGTGCCAGCTCGCCGCAGGACTATAATTCACCCCTCCACTTT
TRBV18	TRBJ2-7	TRBD1	CASSPPGLNRGYEQYF	TGTGCCAGCTCACCACCGGGGCTAAACAGGGGCTACGAGCAGTACTTC
TRBV5-1	TRBJ2-5	.	CASSSTNFQDSLKGTQYF	TGCGCCAGCAGCTCTACGAACTTCCAGGACAGCCTTAAGGGGACCCAGTACTTC
TRBV5-5	TRBJ2-2	.	CASSFFLGAMGTGELFF	TGTGCCAGCAGCTTCTTCCTTGGGGCGATGGGGACCGGGGAGCTGTTTTTT
TRBV7-8	TRBJ1-5	TRBD1	CASSASGTGSNQPQHF	TGTGCCAGCAGCGCATCCGGGACAGGGAGCAATCAGCCCCAGCATTTT
TRBV29-1	TRBJ1-2	.	CSDRTEDYYGYTF	TGCAGCGACCGGACAGAGGATTATTATGGCTACACCTTC
TRBV28	TRBJ1-5	TRBD1	CASSPSGTGDQPQHF	TGTGCCAGCAGTCCCTCCGGGACAGGCGATCAGCCCCAGCATTTT
TRBV27	TRBJ1-5	TRBD1	CASRETGFGNQPQHF	TGTGCCAGCAGAGAGACAGGGTTCGGCAATCAGCCCCAGCATTTT
TRBV6-5	TRBJ2-5	TRBD1	CASRRTGGETQYF	TGTGCCAGCAGACGGACAGGGGGGGAGACCCAGTACTTC
TRBV6-5	TRBJ1-5	.	CASSTDSYSNQPQHF	TGTGCCAGCAGTACTGACAGCTATAGCAATCAGCCCCAGCATTTT
TRBV6-6	TRBJ2-7	TRBD1	CASSYSLGQAYEQYF	TGTGCCAGCAGTTACTCGCTAGGACAGGCCTACGAGCAGTACTTC
TRBV6-1	TRBJ1-5	.	CASSESPSVGNQPQHF	TGTGCCAGCAGTGAAAGCCCAAGCGTCGGCAATCAGCCCCAGCATTTT
TRBV6-5	TRBJ2-2	TRBD2	CASSYDRGGIGGELFF	TGTGCCAGCAGTTACGACCGGGGGGGCATCGGCGGGGAGCTGTTTTTT
TRBV10-3	TRBJ1-2	TRBD1	CAISESGQVYGYTF	TGTGCCATCAGTGAGTCGGGACAGGTCTATGGCTACACCTTC
TRBV28	TRBJ1-1	.	CASSLRDKPFF	TGTGCCAGCAGTTTACGGGATAAACCTTTCTTT
TRBV4-1	TRBJ2-1	TRBD2	CASSQASGGAVNEQFF	TGCGCCAGCAGCCAGGCTAGCGGGGGGGCAGTCAATGAGCAGTTCTTC
TRBV6-1	TRBJ1-5	.	CASSAGPYSNQPQHF	TGTGCCAGCAGCGCAGGGCCCTATAGCAATCAGCCCCAGCATTTT
TRBV5-1	TRBJ2-3	.	CASSLGQLGSTDTQYF	TGCGCCAGCAGCTTGGGACAGTTAGGTAGCACAGATACGCAGTATTTT
TRBV6-1	TRBJ1-2	TRBD1	CASSDPTGSNYGYTF	TGTGCCAGCAGTGACCCGACAGGGTCTAACTATGGCTACACCTTC
TRBV9	TRBJ1-3	.	CASTTLSGNTIYF	TGTGCCAGCACCACTCTATCTGGAAACACCATATATTTT
TRBV11-1	TRBJ2-7	TRBD1	CASSLETGGSSYEQYF	TGTGCCAGCAGCCTAGAGACAGGGGGGTCCTCCTACGAGCAGTACTTC
TRBV28	TRBJ1-2	.	CASSRQVYGYTF	TGTGCCAGCAGCCGTCAGGTATATGGCTACACCTTC
TRBV19	TRBJ1-3	.	CARRGGSGNTIYF	TGTGCCCGAAGGGGCGGCTCTGGAAACACCATATATTTT
TRBV2	TRBJ2-5	TRBD1	CASSESPGQVEETQYF	TGTGCCAGCAGTGAATCCCCAGGACAGGTGGAAGAGACCCAGTACTTC
TRBV30	TRBJ2-7	TRBD1	CAWSVGTEAYEQYF	TGTGCCTGGAGTGTCGGGACAGAGGCCTACGAGCAGTACTTC
TRBV5-5	TRBJ1-4	.	CASSIDRTNEKLFF	TGTGCCAGCAGTATCGACAGAACTAATGAAAAACTGTTTTTT